The T cell receptor beta chain described here comes from a study of T cell repertoires in cytomegalovirus infection. Study-level information: The authors used CMV epitopes that were HLA-C-restricted (recently identified) and HLA-B-restricted (well studied). In public TCR beta signatures, there were indications of both CMV infection and matching HLA type.

TCRdb re-called the reads through MiXCR, storing one row per CDR3 protein. The table lists around 49,000 distinct CDR3 sequences, around 18% of them singletons. The trim removed 0 bases at V and 3 bases at J, leaving 10 bases unmatched. Germline CDR1 MNHEY, CDR2 SMNVEV (reference sequence). The length of the CDR3 is 19 residues. Study observations and caveats: CMV carriers having the relevant HLA were flagged by cumulative public TCR beta family frequency. HLA-C-restricted TCR beta clonotypes specific for CMV led the ex vivo response.

A note on this clonotype: Antigen unknown.

Here the sequenced sample was CD8+ T cells from cultured PBMCs, taken from culture after CMV antigen stimulation. The sequence was collected from a human donor in good health (CMV status not recorded). Some clones in this sample may be carry-over from other donors' samples. This chain uses TRBV27 with TRBJ2-7, with TRBD2 matching 14 bases. The CDR3 sequence is CASSLSGLPGTSGSYEQYF. The CDR3 region has the DNA TGTGCCAGCAGTTTATCGGGTCTCCCTGGGACTAGCGGGAGCTACGAGCAGTACTTC.